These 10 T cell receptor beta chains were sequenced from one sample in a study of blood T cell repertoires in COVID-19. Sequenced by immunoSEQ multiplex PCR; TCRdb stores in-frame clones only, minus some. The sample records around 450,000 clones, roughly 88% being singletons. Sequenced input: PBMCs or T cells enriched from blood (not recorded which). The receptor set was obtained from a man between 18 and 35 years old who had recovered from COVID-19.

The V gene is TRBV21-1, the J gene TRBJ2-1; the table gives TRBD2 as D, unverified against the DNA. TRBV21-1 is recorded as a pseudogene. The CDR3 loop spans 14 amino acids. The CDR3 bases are TGTGCCAGCAGCAAAGTTTCGGGGGTAGATGAGCAGTTCTTC. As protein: CASSKVSGVDEQFF.

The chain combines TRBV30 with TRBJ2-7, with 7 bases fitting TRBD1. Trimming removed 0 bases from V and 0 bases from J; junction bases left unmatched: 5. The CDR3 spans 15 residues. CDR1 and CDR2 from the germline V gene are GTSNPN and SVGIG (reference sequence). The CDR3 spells CAWSVQGKISYEQYF. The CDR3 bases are TGTGCCTGGAGTGTACAGGGGAAAATCTCCTACGAGCAGTACTTC.

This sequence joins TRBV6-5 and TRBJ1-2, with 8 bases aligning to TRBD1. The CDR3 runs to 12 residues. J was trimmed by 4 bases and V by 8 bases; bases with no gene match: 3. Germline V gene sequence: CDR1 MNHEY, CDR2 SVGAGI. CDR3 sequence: CASRGTGYGYTF. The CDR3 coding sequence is TGTGCCAGCCGAGGGACAGGCTATGGCTACACCTTC.

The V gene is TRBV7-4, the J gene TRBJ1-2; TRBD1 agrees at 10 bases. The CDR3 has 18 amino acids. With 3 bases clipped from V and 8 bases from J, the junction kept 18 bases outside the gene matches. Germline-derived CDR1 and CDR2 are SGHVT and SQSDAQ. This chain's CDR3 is CASSFGFYRQGAFRGYTF. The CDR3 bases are TGTGCCAGCAGCTTTGGTTTTTACAGACAGGGGGCCTTTCGAGGCTACACCTTC.

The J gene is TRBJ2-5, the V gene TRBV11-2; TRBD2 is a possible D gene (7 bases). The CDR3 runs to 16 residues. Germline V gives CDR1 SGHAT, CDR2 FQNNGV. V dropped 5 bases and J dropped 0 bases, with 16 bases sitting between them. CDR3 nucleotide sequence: TGTGCCAGCAGCCTAGGGGGGGTATCGTACCAAGAGACCCAGTACTTC. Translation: CASSLGGVSYQETQYF.

CDR3 in amino acids: CASSQDPLAEQQFF. The DNA for the CDR3 is TGCGCCAGCAGCCAAGATCCACTAGCGGAGCAGCAGTTCTTC. The gene calls are TRBV4-1 and TRBJ2-1; 8 positions match TRBD2. CDR1 and CDR2 from the germline V gene are MGHRA and YSYEKL. V shed 0 bases, J shed 11 bases, and the junction held 6 bases outside the gene matches. This CDR3 has 14 residues.

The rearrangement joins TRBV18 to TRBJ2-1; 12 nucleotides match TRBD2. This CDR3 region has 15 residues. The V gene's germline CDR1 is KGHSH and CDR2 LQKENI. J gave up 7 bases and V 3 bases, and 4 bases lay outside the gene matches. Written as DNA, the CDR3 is TGTGCCAGCTCACCGAGGACTAGCGGGGAAAATGAGCAGTTCTTC. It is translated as CASSPRTSGENEQFF.

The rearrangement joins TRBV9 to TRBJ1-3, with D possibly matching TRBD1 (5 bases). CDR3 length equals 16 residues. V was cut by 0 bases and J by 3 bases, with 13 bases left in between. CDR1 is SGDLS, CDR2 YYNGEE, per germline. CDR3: CASSVANQGNGNTIYF. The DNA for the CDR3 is TGTGCCAGCAGCGTAGCCAACCAGGGAAATGGAAACACCATATATTTT.

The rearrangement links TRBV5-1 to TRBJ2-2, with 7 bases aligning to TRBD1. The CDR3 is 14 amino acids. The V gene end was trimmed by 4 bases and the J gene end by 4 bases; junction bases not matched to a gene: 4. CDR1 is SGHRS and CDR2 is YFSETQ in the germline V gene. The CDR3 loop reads CASSEGQPTGELFF. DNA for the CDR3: TGCGCCAGCAGCGAGGGACAGCCCACCGGGGAGCTGTTTTTT.

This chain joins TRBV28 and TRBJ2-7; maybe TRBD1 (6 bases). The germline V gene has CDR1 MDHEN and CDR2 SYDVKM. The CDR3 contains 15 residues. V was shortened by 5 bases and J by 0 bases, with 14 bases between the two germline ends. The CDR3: CASSKPSGDSYEQYF. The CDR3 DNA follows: TGTGCCAGCAGTAAGCCCTCAGGGGACTCCTACGAGCAGTACTTC.